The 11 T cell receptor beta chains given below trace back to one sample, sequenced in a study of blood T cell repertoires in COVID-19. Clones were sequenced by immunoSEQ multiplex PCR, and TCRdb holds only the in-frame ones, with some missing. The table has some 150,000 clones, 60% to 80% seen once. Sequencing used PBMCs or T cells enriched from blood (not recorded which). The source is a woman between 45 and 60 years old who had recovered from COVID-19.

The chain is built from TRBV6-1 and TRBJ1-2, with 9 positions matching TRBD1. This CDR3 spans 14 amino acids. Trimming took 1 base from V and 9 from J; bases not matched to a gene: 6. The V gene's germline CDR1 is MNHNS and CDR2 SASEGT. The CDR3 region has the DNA TGTGCCAGCAGTGAAGGCGGGACAGGGTTCCGCTACACCTTC. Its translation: CASSEGGTGFRYTF.

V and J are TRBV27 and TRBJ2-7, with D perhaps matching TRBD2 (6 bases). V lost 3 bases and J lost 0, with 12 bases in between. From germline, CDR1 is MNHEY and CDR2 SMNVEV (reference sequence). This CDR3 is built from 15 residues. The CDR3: CASSFRAGPSYEQYF. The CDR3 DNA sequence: TGTGCCAGCAGTTTCAGAGCGGGCCCCTCCTACGAGCAGTACTTC.

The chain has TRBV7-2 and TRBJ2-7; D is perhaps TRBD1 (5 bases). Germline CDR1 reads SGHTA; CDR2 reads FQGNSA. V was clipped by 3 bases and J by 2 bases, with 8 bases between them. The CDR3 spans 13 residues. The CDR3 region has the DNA TGTGCCAGCAGCTTCGCCAGGGCCTACGAGCAGTACTTC. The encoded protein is CASSFARAYEQYF.

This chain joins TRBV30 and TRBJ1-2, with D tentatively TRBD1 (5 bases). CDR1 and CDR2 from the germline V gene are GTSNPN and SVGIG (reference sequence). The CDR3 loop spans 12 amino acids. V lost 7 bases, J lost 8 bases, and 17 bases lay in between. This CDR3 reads CASSRGRGGYTF. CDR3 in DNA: TGTGCCTCCTCAAGGGGAAGAGGCGGCTACACCTTC.

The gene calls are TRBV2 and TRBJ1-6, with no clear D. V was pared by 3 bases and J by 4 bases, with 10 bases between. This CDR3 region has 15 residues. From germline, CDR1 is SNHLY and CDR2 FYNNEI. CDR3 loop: CASSDGAGYNSPLHF. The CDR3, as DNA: TGTGCCAGCAGTGATGGTGCAGGTTATAATTCACCCCTCCACTTT.

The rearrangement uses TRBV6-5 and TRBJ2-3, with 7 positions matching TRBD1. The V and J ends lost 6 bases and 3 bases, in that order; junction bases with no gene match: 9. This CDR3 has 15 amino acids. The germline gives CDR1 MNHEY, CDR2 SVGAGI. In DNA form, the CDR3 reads TGTGCCAGCAGGCTTACAGGGGCGAGGACAGATACGCAGTATTTT. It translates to CASRLTGARTDTQYF.

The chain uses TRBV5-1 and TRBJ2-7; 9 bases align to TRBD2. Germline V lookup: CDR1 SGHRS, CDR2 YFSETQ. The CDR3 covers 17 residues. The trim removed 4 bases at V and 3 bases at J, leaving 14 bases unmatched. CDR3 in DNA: TGCGCCAGCAGCCTGCTAGGTGGGATAGCGGGAGACTACGAGCAGTACTTC. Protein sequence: CASSLLGGIAGDYEQYF.

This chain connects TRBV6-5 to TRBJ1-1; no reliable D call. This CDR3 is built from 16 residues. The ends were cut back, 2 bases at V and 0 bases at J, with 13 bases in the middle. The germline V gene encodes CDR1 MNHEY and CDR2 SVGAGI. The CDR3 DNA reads TGTGCCAGCAGTTACCGCTCAGGCAGCATGAACACTGAAGCTTTCTTT. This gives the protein CASSYRSGSMNTEAFF.

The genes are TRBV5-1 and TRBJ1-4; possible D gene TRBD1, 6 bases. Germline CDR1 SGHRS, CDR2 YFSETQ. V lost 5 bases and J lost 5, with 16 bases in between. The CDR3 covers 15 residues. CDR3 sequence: CASSSTGQENEKLFF. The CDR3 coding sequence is TGCGCCAGCAGTTCCACAGGGCAGGAGAATGAAAAACTGTTTTTT.

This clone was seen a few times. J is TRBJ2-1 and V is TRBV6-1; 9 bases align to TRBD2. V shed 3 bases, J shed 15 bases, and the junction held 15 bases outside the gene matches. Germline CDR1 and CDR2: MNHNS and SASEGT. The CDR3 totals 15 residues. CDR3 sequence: CASSEMVAGVIPPFF. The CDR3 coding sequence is TGTGCCAGCAGTGAGATGGTAGCGGGAGTAATCCCCCCGTTCTTC.

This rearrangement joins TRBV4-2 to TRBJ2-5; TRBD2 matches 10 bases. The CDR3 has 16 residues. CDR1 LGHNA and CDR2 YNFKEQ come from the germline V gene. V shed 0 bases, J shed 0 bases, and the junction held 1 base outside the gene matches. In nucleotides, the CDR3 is TGTGCCAGCAGCCAAGATCTAGCGGGGGACCAAGAGACCCAGTACTTC. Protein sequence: CASSQDLAGDQETQYF.